This TCR beta chain was obtained from a study of shared clonotypes between healthy human individuals. Study-level points and caveats: Across four donors, naive CD4 shared 5% to 6%, naive CD8 around 3.8%, memory CD4 more than 2%, memory CD8 more than 0.35%.

With respect to this clone: Its specificity is unknown.

CD45RO-negative, CCR7-selected cells formed the naive CD8 fraction, which excluded terminally differentiated effector memory CD45RA+ cells. Using immunoSEQ multiplex PCR, the repertoire was profiled, and TCRdb retains in-frame clones only, with some absent. The sample has hundreds of thousands of clones; 80% to 95% are singletons. Per germline, CDR1 SGHTA and CDR2 FQGTGA. The junction had 7 bases not matched to a gene; V was cut back by 4 bases and J by 4 bases. This CDR3 is built from 16 residues. The source of this sequence is a man younger than 45 in good health. Sequencing was carried out using naive CD8+ T cells sorted from blood. The chain uses TRBV7-3 and TRBJ2-7; 13 positions agree with TRBD2. In DNA form, the CDR3 reads TGTGCCAGCAGCTCCGACGGGACTAGCGGGATTTACGAGCAGTACTTC. Translating it yields CASSSDGTSGIYEQYF.